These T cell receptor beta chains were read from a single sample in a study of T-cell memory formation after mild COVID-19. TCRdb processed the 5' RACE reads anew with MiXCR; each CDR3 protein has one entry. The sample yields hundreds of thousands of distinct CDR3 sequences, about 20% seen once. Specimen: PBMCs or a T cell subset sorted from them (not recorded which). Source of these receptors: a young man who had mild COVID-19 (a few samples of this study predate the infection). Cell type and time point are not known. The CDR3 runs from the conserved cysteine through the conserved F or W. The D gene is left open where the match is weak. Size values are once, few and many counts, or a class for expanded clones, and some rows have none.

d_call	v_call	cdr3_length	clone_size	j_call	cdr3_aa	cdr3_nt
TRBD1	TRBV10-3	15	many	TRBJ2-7	CAITQGEQGRSEQYF	TGTGCCATCACCCAGGGGGAACAGGGGCGCAGCGAGCAGTACTTC
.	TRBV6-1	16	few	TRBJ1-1	CASRDRLQGLNTEAFF	TGTGCCAGCAGGGACCGCCTGCAGGGATTGAACACTGAAGCTTTCTTT
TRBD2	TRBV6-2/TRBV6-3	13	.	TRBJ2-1	CASSYNLAGPQFF	TGTGCCAGCAGTTACAATCTAGCGGGACCGCAGTTCTTC
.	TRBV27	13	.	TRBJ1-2	CASSQVTGYGYTF	TGTGCCAGCAGTCAAGTAACTGGTTATGGCTACACCTTC
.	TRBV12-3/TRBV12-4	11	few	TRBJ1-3	CASSLGTAAYF	TGTGCCAGCAGTTTGGGAACAGCCGCATATTTT
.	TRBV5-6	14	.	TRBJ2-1	CASSGMQGYNEQFF	TGTGCCAGCAGCGGAATGCAGGGGTACAATGAGCAGTTCTTC
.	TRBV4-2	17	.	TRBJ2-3	CASSQDQEGLERYTQYF	TGTGCCAGCAGCCAAGACCAGGAGGGATTGGAACGTTATACGCAGTATTTT
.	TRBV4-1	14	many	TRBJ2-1	CASSPGLLGNEQFF	TGCGCCAGCAGCCCGGGACTCCTGGGCAATGAGCAGTTCTTC
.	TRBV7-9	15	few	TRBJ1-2	CASTETAGENYGYTF	TGTGCCAGCACGGAGACGGCGGGGGAGAACTATGGCTACACCTTC
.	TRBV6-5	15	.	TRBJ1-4	CASSLGGGRHEKLFF	TGTGCCAGCAGTTTGGGTGGGGGGCGGCATGAAAAACTGTTTTTT
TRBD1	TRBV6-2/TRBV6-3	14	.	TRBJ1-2	CASSPTGGWDGYTF	TGTGCCAGCAGTCCTACAGGGGGCTGGGATGGCTACACCTTC
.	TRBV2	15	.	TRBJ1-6	CASMDGSSYNSPLHF	TGTGCCAGCATGGACGGTAGCTCCTATAATTCACCCCTCCACTTT
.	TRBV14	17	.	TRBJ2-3	CASSHASRGWGTDTQYF	TGTGCCAGCAGCCACGCGTCGCGGGGTTGGGGCACAGATACGCAGTATTTT
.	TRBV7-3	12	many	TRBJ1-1	CASSMTGVEAFF	TGTGCCAGCAGCATGACAGGAGTAGAAGCTTTCTTT
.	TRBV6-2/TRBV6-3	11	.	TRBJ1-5	CASHDSGPQHF	TGTGCCAGCCATGATTCGGGGCCCCAGCATTTT
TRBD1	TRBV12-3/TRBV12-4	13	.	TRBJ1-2	CASRATGPYGYTF	TGTGCCAGCAGGGCGACAGGGCCATATGGCTACACCTTC
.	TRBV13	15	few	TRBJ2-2	CASLAGQLNTGELFF	TGTGCCAGCCTTGCCGGACAGTTGAACACCGGGGAGCTGTTTTTT
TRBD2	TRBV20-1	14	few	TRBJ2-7	CSARGRTRPYEQYF	TGCAGTGCTAGAGGACGGACTAGACCCTACGAGCAGTACTTC
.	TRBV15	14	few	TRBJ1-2	CATSRDRQGYGYTF	TGTGCCACCAGCAGAGACAGGCAAGGCTACGGCTACACCTTC
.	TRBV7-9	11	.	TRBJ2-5	CAIQGEETQYF	TGTGCCATCCAGGGTGAAGAGACCCAGTACTTC
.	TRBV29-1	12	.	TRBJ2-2	CSVQPNTGELFF	TGCAGCGTGCAGCCTAACACCGGGGAGCTGTTTTTT
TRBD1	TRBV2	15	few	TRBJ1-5	CASSGTGRVRQPQHF	TGTGCCAGCAGTGGGACAGGGAGGGTGAGACAGCCCCAGCATTTT
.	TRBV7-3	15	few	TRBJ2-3	CASSPDSSSTDTQYF	TGTGCCAGCAGCCCCGACAGTTCCAGCACAGATACGCAGTATTTT
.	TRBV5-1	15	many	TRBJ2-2	CASSLGTLYTGELFF	TGCGCCAGCAGCTTGGGGACCTTATACACCGGGGAGCTGTTTTTT
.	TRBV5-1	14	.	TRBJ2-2	CASQPTTNTGELFF	TGCGCCAGCCAACCAACTACGAACACCGGGGAGCTGTTTTTT
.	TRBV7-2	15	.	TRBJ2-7	CASSFQSGVQYEQYF	TGTGCCAGCAGCTTCCAGTCCGGGGTTCAGTACGAGCAGTACTTC